Detailed here is one TCR beta chain. Germline loops: CDR1 SGHAT, CDR2 FQNNGV. The CDR3 contains 15 residues. Trimming stripped 4 bases from V and 3 bases from J, with 16 bases between. This sample is part of a study of shared clonotypes between healthy human individuals. The table came from immunoSEQ multiplex PCR; TCRdb's copy has only in-frame clones and leaves some out. The sample includes some 2,000,000 clones, over 85% seen only once; the top ten take 1.1%. Terminally differentiated effector memory CD45RA+ cells were left out of the naive CD8 fraction, which was CD45RO-negative and positively selected for CCR7.

The sequence came from a man aged 18 to 29 in good health. The rearrangement links TRBV11-2 to TRBJ2-7, with D perhaps matching TRBD1 or TRBD2 (5 bases each). Input material: naive CD8+ T cells sorted from blood. Written as DNA, the CDR3 is TGTGCCAGCAGCTCGGATGTAGGGGAGATCTACGAGCAGTACTTC. Protein sequence: CASSSDVGEIYEQYF.